The present T cell receptor beta chain was sequenced within a study of T-cell reconstitution after alpha-beta-depleted transplantation in children (dated by TCRdb to the mid-2010s). Broadly, across the study: The study quantitatively tracked T-cell immune reconstitution after TCRalphabeta/CD19-depleted allogeneic hematopoietic cell transplantation in children using TCR repertoire profiling. The investigation overall reported the following: In some patients, the high TCRbeta diversity seen at day 60 was put down to recipient T cells and intrathymic progenitors that had survived conditioning. Hyperexpanded clone frequencies declined over subsequent months; after one year, T-cell counts and TCRbeta diversity were mostly attributed to newly produced T cells. The apparently early recovery of alphabetaT-cell counts about two months after transplant reportedly depended on only several hundred rapidly expanded clones that came from non-depleted graft cells.

Notes on this clonotype: Which antigen it targets is not known. Per-base qualities were not stored, and no clone one base away is much larger.

CDR1 and CDR2, looked up from the germline V gene, are SNHLY and FYNNEI. The trim is 3 bases for V and 2 bases for J, with a gap of 13 bases between the germline ends. From cysteine to phenylalanine, the CDR3 is 15 amino acids long. Only the CDR3 DNA is retained, 45 bases long and in frame from the first base. The treatment or condition label, as the study defines it: allogeneic hematopoietic cell transplantation with graft depleted of TCRalphabeta T cells and CD19 B cells. The transplant recipients were children given TCRalphabeta/CD19-depleted allogeneic hematopoietic cell grafts. The library came from PCR. The sequencer listed for this sample is Illumina HiSeq 2500. To normalize quantification of the TCRbeta repertoire, the TCR libraries were built with molecular barcoding that relied on unique molecular identifiers. TCRdb reran the public reads through fastp at Q25 and MiXCR, keeping productive beta chains. Each record represents a unique CDR3 protein, reported with the most common genes and DNA among its rows. Here the sample has 550,000 to 600,000 distinct CDR3 sequences; more than 20% occur a single time. Jointly, the top ten make up roughly an eighth of the sample.

The sequence joins TRBV2 to TRBJ2-5; TRBD1 is perhaps the D gene, given 6 matching bases. Sequences were derived from PBMCs, mostly from graft donor cells, sampled 360 days after TCRalphabeta/CD19-depleted stem cell transplant. The TCR was taken from a boy younger than two who had a stem cell transplant for acute myeloid leukemia, so the T cells may come from the graft donor. Here is the DNA: TGTGCCAGCAGTGAGGGGGCAGGAACGCAAGAGACCCAGTACTTC. Its amino acids are CASSEGAGTQETQYF.